This paragraph covers one T cell receptor (beta chain) sequence. Its antigen is unknown. A sample-barcoded 5' primer and a J-beta primer mix were used in a second PCR of roughly 6 to 11 cycles. TCRdb fed the 5' RACE reads into MiXCR, producing one record per CDR3 protein. The sample records more than 600,000 distinct CDR3 sequences, just under 25% being singletons. The CDR3 is made up of 13 amino acids. Looked up from germline, CDR1 is LNHDA and CDR2 is SQIVND (reference sequence). V was pared by 5 bases and J by 8 bases, with 6 bases of the junction left unmatched. This specimen comes from a study of blood T cells in healthy people across ages. Findings and caveats of the study: With naive T cell percentage, TCR beta diversity showed a strong correlation. More naive CD4+ cells and higher diversity marked long-lived donors relative to aged donors.

The donors, aged roughly 6 to 95, were healthy Caucasians from Russia. This same sample was also part of a study on T cells of mothers and their children. That report notes: Nine systemically healthy Caucasian donors: three mothers, six children.

The sequenced sample was blood. The TCR originated in a boy aged 10-17 years in good health. The chain employs TRBV19 and TRBJ1-2; 9 nucleotides align to TRBD1. The CDR3 region has the DNA TGTGCCAGTAGTCACCGGACAGGGGACGGCTACACCTTC. Translated: CASSHRTGDGYTF.